This TCR beta chain derives from a study of shared clonotypes between healthy human individuals. Per the germline V gene, CDR1 is MDHEN and CDR2 is SYDVKM. The J segment lost 0 bases and the V segment lost 0 bases, leaving 1 base of the junction unmatched. The CDR3 contains 16 residues. Worth noting for this clone: No antigen is known for it.

TCRdb's table, derived via immunoSEQ multiplex PCR, lists solely in-frame clones and lacks some. The table lists a few hundred thousand clones, around 96% of them singletons. Study-wide findings and caveats: Rarefaction demonstrated incomplete sorted-subset sequencing despite large depth.

The chain has TRBV28 and TRBJ1-1; 10 bases fit TRBD1. The sequencing sample was made of memory CD8+ T cells sorted from blood. Subset given: CD45RO+ cells pooled with CCR7-negative TemRA cells. This receptor was taken from a man aged 25 to 40 in good health. The CDR3: CASSLWDRGLNTEAFF. The CDR3 bases are TGTGCCAGCAGTTTATGGGACAGGGGGTTGAACACTGAAGCTTTCTTT.